A selection of T cell receptor beta chains follows, all from one sample in a study of blood T cell repertoires in COVID-19. Only in-frame clones appear in the TCRdb table, and some are missing; sequencing was by immunoSEQ multiplex PCR. The sample has about 250,000 clones, roughly four fifths seen once; the top ten hold about 9.6%. The sample comprised peripheral blood. The receptor set was obtained from an older man with acute or convalescent COVID-19. Each CDR3 is given with its conserved first and last residue. A D gene is named only where the DNA matches it firmly. The size field is filled for only some rows; it gives once, few, many or a size class.

CDR3aa: CASSHRTTGGEYNSPLHF
CDR3nt: TGTGCCAGCAGCCATCGTACGACAGGGGGGGAGTATAATTCACCCCTCCACTTT
d_gene: TRBD1
len: 18
v_gene: TRBV3-1/TRBV3-2
j_gene: TRBJ1-6
abundance: few

CDR3aa: CASSLRTGGAFWDTGELFF
CDR3nt: TGTGCCAGCAGTCTACGGACAGGGGGCGCATTTTGGGACACCGGGGAGCTGTTTTTT
d_gene: TRBD1
len: 19
v_gene: TRBV11-2
j_gene: TRBJ2-2
abundance: -

CDR3aa: CASSSTRAGNQPQHF
CDR3nt: TGTGCCAGTAGCTCCACCAGGGCGGGCAATCAGCCCCAGCATTTT
d_gene: -
len: 15
v_gene: TRBV19
j_gene: TRBJ1-5
abundance: -

CDR3aa: CASSGVGTGWADTQYF
CDR3nt: TGTGCCAGCAGTGGTGTCGGGACAGGGTGGGCAGATACGCAGTATTTT
d_gene: TRBD1
len: 16
v_gene: TRBV2
j_gene: TRBJ2-3
abundance: -

CDR3aa: CASSPQWREGYEQYF
CDR3nt: TGTGCCAGCAGTCCCCAGTGGCGGGAGGGGTACGAGCAGTACTTC
d_gene: TRBD2
len: 15
v_gene: TRBV2
j_gene: TRBJ2-7
abundance: once

CDR3aa: CASSRRGGYNEQFF
CDR3nt: TGTGCCAGTTCCAGGCGGGGGGGCTACAATGAGCAGTTCTTC
d_gene: TRBD2
len: 14
v_gene: TRBV7-2
j_gene: TRBJ2-1
abundance: -

CDR3aa: CASSPPSRDEQYF
CDR3nt: TGTGCCAGCTCACCACCGTCCCGGGACGAGCAGTACTTC
d_gene: -
len: 13
v_gene: TRBV18
j_gene: TRBJ2-7
abundance: -

CDR3aa: CASSRDRNTGELFF
CDR3nt: TGTGCCAGCTCCCGGGACAGAAACACCGGGGAGCTGTTTTTT
d_gene: TRBD1
len: 14
v_gene: TRBV18
j_gene: TRBJ2-2
abundance: -

CDR3aa: CASTDRPGVNQPQHF
CDR3nt: TGTGCCAGCACCGACAGGCCTGGGGTCAATCAGCCCCAGCATTTT
d_gene: -
len: 15
v_gene: TRBV27
j_gene: TRBJ1-5
abundance: -

CDR3aa: CASNTPGTGTYGYTF
CDR3nt: TGTGCCAGCAATACTCCCGGGACAGGGACCTATGGCTACACCTTC
d_gene: TRBD1
len: 15
v_gene: TRBV28
j_gene: TRBJ1-2
abundance: -

CDR3aa: CASSPLQGSNQPQHF
CDR3nt: TGTGCCAGCTCACCTTTACAGGGCTCCAATCAGCCCCAGCATTTT
d_gene: -
len: 15
v_gene: TRBV18
j_gene: TRBJ1-5
abundance: -

CDR3aa: CAGAGDFYNEQFF
CDR3nt: TGTGCCGGAGCGGGGGATTTCTACAATGAGCAGTTCTTC
d_gene: TRBD2
len: 13
v_gene: TRBV6-5
j_gene: TRBJ2-1
abundance: -

CDR3aa: CASSLTQSTDTQYF
CDR3nt: TGTGCCAGCAGCTTAACCCAGAGCACAGATACGCAGTATTTT
d_gene: -
len: 14
v_gene: TRBV7-9
j_gene: TRBJ2-3
abundance: -

CDR3aa: CASSDSYRGETQYF
CDR3nt: TGTGCCAGCAGCGACTCGTACAGGGGAGAGACGCAGTATTTT
d_gene: TRBD1
len: 14
v_gene: TRBV28
j_gene: TRBJ2-3
abundance: few

CDR3aa: CASSRKGQDETDTQYF
CDR3nt: TGTGCCAGCAGCCGCAAGGGACAGGATGAGACAGATACGCAGTATTTT
d_gene: TRBD1
len: 16
v_gene: TRBV4-2
j_gene: TRBJ2-3
abundance: once

CDR3aa: CASSRSGRAEDEQFF
CDR3nt: TGCGCCAGCAGCCGTAGCGGGAGGGCCGAGGATGAGCAGTTCTTC
d_gene: TRBD2
len: 15
v_gene: TRBV5-1
j_gene: TRBJ2-1
abundance: once

CDR3aa: CASSRDGTLYNEQFF
CDR3nt: TGTGCCAGCAGCAGAGACGGGACACTCTACAATGAGCAGTTCTTC
d_gene: -
len: 15
v_gene: TRBV6-2/TRBV6-3
j_gene: TRBJ2-1
abundance: -

CDR3aa: CASSRAGGSNEKLFF
CDR3nt: TGTGCCAGCAGCCGAGCCGGGGGATCTAATGAAAAACTGTTTTTT
d_gene: -
len: 15
v_gene: TRBV7-9
j_gene: TRBJ1-4
abundance: -

CDR3aa: CAWSVTGGSTDTQYF
CDR3nt: TGTGCCTGGAGTGTAACCGGGGGGAGCACAGATACGCAGTATTTT
d_gene: TRBD2
len: 15
v_gene: TRBV30
j_gene: TRBJ2-3
abundance: -

CDR3aa: CASSPGGTGRDYGYTF
CDR3nt: TGTGCCAGCAGTCCAGGGGGGACAGGGAGAGACTATGGCTACACCTTC
d_gene: TRBD1
len: 16
v_gene: TRBV28
j_gene: TRBJ1-2
abundance: -

CDR3aa: CASSQDSRDQPQHF
CDR3nt: TGCGCCAGCAGCCAGGATTCCCGGGATCAGCCCCAGCATTTT
d_gene: -
len: 14
v_gene: TRBV4-1
j_gene: TRBJ1-5
abundance: -

CDR3aa: CASSPSPYNEQFF
CDR3nt: TGTGCCAGCTCACCATCCCCGTACAATGAGCAGTTCTTC
d_gene: -
len: 13
v_gene: TRBV18
j_gene: TRBJ2-1
abundance: -

CDR3aa: CASTEEGGGSYNEQFF
CDR3nt: TGTGCCAGCACCGAAGAAGGGGGAGGGTCCTACAATGAGCAGTTCTTC
d_gene: -
len: 16
v_gene: TRBV13
j_gene: TRBJ2-1
abundance: few

CDR3aa: CASVHDWTGGLGKLFF
CDR3nt: TGTGCCAGCGTACACGATTGGACAGGGGGCTTGGGAAAACTGTTTTTT
d_gene: TRBD1
len: 16
v_gene: TRBV2
j_gene: TRBJ1-4
abundance: -

CDR3aa: CASSHTSGSVQETQYF
CDR3nt: TGTGCCAGCAGCCATACTAGCGGGAGTGTACAAGAGACCCAGTACTTC
d_gene: TRBD2
len: 16
v_gene: TRBV4-2
j_gene: TRBJ2-5
abundance: few

CDR3aa: CASSENRILMNTEAFF
CDR3nt: TGTGCCAGCAGTGAAAACAGGATTCTCATGAACACTGAAGCTTTCTTT
d_gene: -
len: 16
v_gene: TRBV2
j_gene: TRBJ1-1
abundance: -

CDR3aa: CASSLLAESEQYF
CDR3nt: TGTGCCAGCAGTTTATTAGCCGAAAGCGAGCAGTACTTC
d_gene: -
len: 13
v_gene: TRBV27
j_gene: TRBJ2-7
abundance: few

CDR3aa: CASSYSMEISYEQYF
CDR3nt: TGTGCCAGCAGTTACTCGATGGAGATCTCCTACGAGCAGTACTTC
d_gene: -
len: 15
v_gene: TRBV6-5
j_gene: TRBJ2-7
abundance: -

CDR3aa: CASSYSRRTGVGEQYF
CDR3nt: TGTGCCAGCAGTTACTCTCGCCGGACAGGGGTGGGAGAGCAGTACTTC
d_gene: TRBD1
len: 16
v_gene: TRBV6-5
j_gene: TRBJ2-7
abundance: -

CDR3aa: CASSPPGLNEQFF
CDR3nt: TGTGCCAGCTCACCGCCAGGACTCAACGAGCAGTTCTTC
d_gene: -
len: 13
v_gene: TRBV18
j_gene: TRBJ2-1
abundance: -

CDR3aa: CASSLVPRAATNEKLFF
CDR3nt: TGTGCCAGCAGCTTAGTACCCAGGGCTGCAACTAATGAAAAACTGTTTTTT
d_gene: -
len: 17
v_gene: TRBV7-2
j_gene: TRBJ1-4
abundance: -

CDR3aa: CASSPPNRGNEQFF
CDR3nt: TGTGCCAGCTCACCACCGAACAGGGGTAATGAGCAGTTCTTC
d_gene: TRBD1
len: 14
v_gene: TRBV18
j_gene: TRBJ2-1
abundance: -

CDR3aa: CASSLTQGNHNEQFF
CDR3nt: TGTGCCAGCAGCTTAACCCAGGGAAACCACAATGAGCAGTTCTTC
d_gene: -
len: 15
v_gene: TRBV7-3
j_gene: TRBJ2-1
abundance: -

CDR3aa: CASSPDRVGDTEAFF
CDR3nt: TGTGCCAGCAGTCCCGACAGGGTCGGTGACACTGAAGCTTTCTTT
d_gene: TRBD1
len: 15
v_gene: TRBV7-9
j_gene: TRBJ1-1
abundance: -

CDR3aa: CASRLIRNSPLHF
CDR3nt: TGTGCCAGCAGACTCATCAGGAATTCACCCCTCCACTTT
d_gene: -
len: 13
v_gene: TRBV6-5
j_gene: TRBJ1-6
abundance: -

CDR3aa: CSASTPPGSGANVLTF
CDR3nt: TGCAGTGCTAGTACCCCGCCAGGATCTGGGGCCAACGTCCTGACTTTC
d_gene: -
len: 16
v_gene: TRBV20-1
j_gene: TRBJ2-6
abundance: -

CDR3aa: CASSTLAGIYNEQFF
CDR3nt: TGTGCCAGCAGCACTCTAGCGGGGATCTACAATGAGCAGTTCTTC
d_gene: TRBD2
len: 15
v_gene: TRBV7-6
j_gene: TRBJ2-1
abundance: -

CDR3aa: CASSAGGAGYTF
CDR3nt: TGTGCCAGCAGTGCCGGGGGGGCGGGCTACACCTTC
d_gene: -
len: 12
v_gene: TRBV2
j_gene: TRBJ1-2
abundance: -

CDR3aa: CASSPHATGGLTEAFF
CDR3nt: TGTGCCAGCTCACCCCACGCAACAGGGGGCCTTACTGAAGCTTTCTTT
d_gene: TRBD1
len: 16
v_gene: TRBV18
j_gene: TRBJ1-1
abundance: -

CDR3aa: CASSLPGQGNQPQHF
CDR3nt: TGTGCCAGCAGTTTACCAGGACAGGGGAATCAGCCCCAGCATTTT
d_gene: TRBD1
len: 15
v_gene: TRBV28
j_gene: TRBJ1-5
abundance: -

CDR3aa: CAWSVRQGAEAFF
CDR3nt: TGTGCCTGGAGTGTACGCCAGGGTGCTGAAGCTTTCTTT
d_gene: -
len: 13
v_gene: TRBV30
j_gene: TRBJ1-1
abundance: -

CDR3aa: CASSETGQGNSPLHF
CDR3nt: TGTGCCAGCAGCGAGACGGGACAGGGGAATTCACCCCTCCACTTT
d_gene: TRBD1
len: 15
v_gene: TRBV9
j_gene: TRBJ1-6
abundance: -

CDR3aa: CASSLRRTAAEEQYF
CDR3nt: TGTGCCAGCAGTCTAAGGAGGACAGCGGCGGAAGAGCAGTACTTC
d_gene: -
len: 15
v_gene: TRBV13
j_gene: TRBJ2-7
abundance: few

CDR3aa: CATSDPSGTGPQLDTQYF
CDR3nt: TGTGCCACCAGTGATCCCTCAGGGACAGGGCCTCAGCTGGATACGCAGTATTTT
d_gene: TRBD1
len: 18
v_gene: TRBV24-1
j_gene: TRBJ2-3
abundance: -

CDR3aa: CASSPAPGLQGVLRELFF
CDR3nt: TGTGCCAGCAGCCCGGCCCCGGGCCTTCAGGGGGTTCTTAGGGAGCTGTTTTTT
d_gene: TRBD1
len: 18
v_gene: TRBV7-3
j_gene: TRBJ2-2
abundance: -

CDR3aa: CASSQVFGGYGYTF
CDR3nt: TGTGCCAGCAGCCAAGTATTTGGGGGGTATGGCTACACCTTC
d_gene: -
len: 14
v_gene: TRBV3-1/TRBV3-2
j_gene: TRBJ1-2
abundance: -

CDR3aa: CASSRGGALHF
CDR3nt: TGTGCCAGCAGCCGTGGAGGGGCCCTCCACTTT
d_gene: -
len: 11
v_gene: TRBV3-1/TRBV3-2
j_gene: TRBJ1-6
abundance: -

CDR3aa: CASRAARVSAGELFF
CDR3nt: TGTGCCAGCAGAGCGGCGAGGGTTAGTGCCGGGGAGCTGTTTTTT
d_gene: -
len: 15
v_gene: TRBV27
j_gene: TRBJ2-2
abundance: few

CDR3aa: CASSKVIRESYEQYF
CDR3nt: TGTGCCAGCAGCAAAGTTATCAGGGAATCCTACGAGCAGTACTTC
d_gene: -
len: 15
v_gene: TRBV21-1
j_gene: TRBJ2-7
abundance: few

CDR3aa: CASSPSRRGASPLHF
CDR3nt: TGTGCCAGCAGTCCCTCCCGACGAGGAGCCTCACCCCTCCACTTT
d_gene: -
len: 15
v_gene: TRBV6-6
j_gene: TRBJ1-6
abundance: -

CDR3aa: CASSEGGLAYEQFF
CDR3nt: TGTGCCAGCAGTGAAGGGGGTCTAGCCTATGAGCAGTTCTTC
d_gene: -
len: 14
v_gene: TRBV6-1
j_gene: TRBJ2-1
abundance: -

CDR3aa: CASHGTGDSYEQYF
CDR3nt: TGCGCCAGCCACGGGACAGGCGACTCCTACGAGCAGTACTTC
d_gene: TRBD1
len: 14
v_gene: TRBV5-1
j_gene: TRBJ2-7
abundance: -

CDR3aa: CASSPRDSGLWAYGYTF
CDR3nt: TGTGCCAGCAGCCCCCGGGACTCAGGGCTTTGGGCCTATGGCTACACCTTC
d_gene: -
len: 17
v_gene: TRBV6-2/TRBV6-3
j_gene: TRBJ1-2
abundance: -

CDR3aa: CASSPPGQVDQPQHF
CDR3nt: TGTGCCAGCAGCCCCCCGGGACAGGTAGATCAGCCCCAGCATTTT
d_gene: TRBD1
len: 15
v_gene: TRBV3-1/TRBV3-2
j_gene: TRBJ1-5
abundance: -